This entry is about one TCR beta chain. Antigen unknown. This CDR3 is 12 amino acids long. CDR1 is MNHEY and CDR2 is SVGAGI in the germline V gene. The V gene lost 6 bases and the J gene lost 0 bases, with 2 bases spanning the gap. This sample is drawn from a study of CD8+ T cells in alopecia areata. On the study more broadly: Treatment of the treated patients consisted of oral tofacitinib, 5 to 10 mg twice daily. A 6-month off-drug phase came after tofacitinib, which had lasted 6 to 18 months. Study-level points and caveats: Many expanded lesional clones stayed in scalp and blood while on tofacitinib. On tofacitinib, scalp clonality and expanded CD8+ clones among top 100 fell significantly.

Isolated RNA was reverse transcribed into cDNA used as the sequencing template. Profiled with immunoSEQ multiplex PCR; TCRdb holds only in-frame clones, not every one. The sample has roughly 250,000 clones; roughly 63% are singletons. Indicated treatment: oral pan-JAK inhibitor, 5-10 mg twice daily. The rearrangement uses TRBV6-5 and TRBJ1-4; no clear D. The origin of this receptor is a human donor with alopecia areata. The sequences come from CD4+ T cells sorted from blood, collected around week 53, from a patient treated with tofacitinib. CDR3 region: CASRATNEKLFF. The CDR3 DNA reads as TGTGCCAGCAGAGCAACTAATGAAAAACTGTTTTTT.